The next 25 T cell receptor beta chains were all read from a single sample in a study of T cell responses to AZD1222 COVID-19 vaccine. The method was immunoSEQ multiplex PCR; TCRdb's version includes in-frame clones alone and lacks a portion of them. Among some 96,000 clones, over 75% were seen once, and the ten largest hold 2.8%. The sample in question was peripheral blood, obtained on day 0 of AZD1222 vaccination. All receptors come from an adult in good health.

The table lists this clone with a count of one. V is TRBV6-5 and J is TRBJ1-1; D is unresolved. With 4 bases removed from V and 11 bases from J, the gap between germline ends came to 11 bases. The germline V gene encodes CDR1 MNHEY and CDR2 SVGAGI. CDR3 length: 11 amino acids. In DNA form, the CDR3 reads TGTGCCAGCAGTTTCGCAGGATGGGCTTTCTTT. Translating gives CASSFAGWAFF.

This sequence joins TRBV13 and TRBJ1-2, with D perhaps matching TRBD1 (5 bases). The CDR3 totals 12 residues. Trimming pared 1 base from V and 8 bases from J, leaving 8 bases between. In germline, CDR1 is PRHDT, CDR2 FYEKMQ (reference sequence). CDR3 loop: CASSLARGGYTF. The CDR3 DNA is TGTGCCAGCAGCTTAGCTCGGGGGGGCTACACCTTC.

A single count supports this clone. This chain uses TRBV19 with TRBJ1-2, with TRBD1 as a possible D gene (6 bases). CDR1 is LNHDA, CDR2 SQIVND, per germline (reference sequence). V lost 10 bases to trimming and J lost 6 bases, with 27 bases between them. CDR3 length: 16 residues. The DNA for the CDR3 is TGTGCCACCCGGATTGACCGGGGGCCCGGAAGGGATGGCTACACCTTC. The encoded protein is CATRIDRGPGRDGYTF. The full variable domain, completed using reference TRBV19 and TRBJ1-2, is DGGITQSPKYLFRKEGQNVTLSCEQNLNHDAMYWYRQDPGQGLRLIYYSQIVNDFQKGDIAEGYSVSREKKESFPLTVTSAQKNPTAFYLCATRIDRGPGRDGYTFGSGTRLTVV.

The V gene is TRBV5-6, the J gene TRBJ1-2, with D possibly matching TRBD1 (5 bases). The CDR3 length is 15 residues. V was trimmed by 4 bases and J by 4 bases, leaving 17 bases between them. Germline V CDR1 and CDR2: SGHDT, YYEEEE. The CDR3 region is CASSTLWDGPYGYTF. The CDR3 DNA follows: TGTGCCAGCAGCACTCTGTGGGACGGACCCTATGGCTACACCTTC.

Of note for this clone: Compared with germline, one end of the junction differs, possibly owing to a read error. V is TRBV10-2 and J is TRBJ1-6, with 7 bases identical to TRBD1. CDR1 and CDR2 (germline): WSHSY, SAAADI. The CDR3 loop spans 12 amino acids. The CDR3 region is CASSEATGTVFF. Written as DNA, the CDR3 is TGCGCCAGCAGTGAAGCCACCGGGACAGTTTTCTTT.

CDR3 nucleotides: TGCGCCAGCAGCCAAGATTACACTAGCGGAGACACCTACGAGCAGTACTTC. Its protein product is CASSQDYTSGDTYEQYF. The chain combines TRBV4-3 with TRBJ2-7; TRBD2 matches at 8 bases. Per the germline V gene, CDR1 is LGHNA and CDR2 is YSLEER. The CDR3 has 17 residues. V shed 0 bases and J 2 bases; nucleotides not matched to a gene: 9.

The V gene is TRBV19, the J gene TRBJ1-1; no reliable D call. V lost 3 bases and J lost 3, with 14 bases in between. The germline V gene has CDR1 LNHDA and CDR2 SQIVND (reference sequence). The CDR3 has 15 residues. Here the CDR3 reads CASSILPGSDTEAFF. CDR3 coding DNA: TGTGCCAGTAGTATTTTGCCGGGATCGGACACTGAAGCTTTCTTT.

This chain links TRBV9 with TRBJ1-3; D not certain. Germline assignment: CDR1 SGDLS and CDR2 YYNGEE. The V gene lost 0 bases and the J gene lost 0 bases, with 7 bases spanning the gap. The CDR3 loop spans 15 amino acids. The CDR3 DNA reads TGTGCCAGCAGCGTAGACGGATTCTCTGGAAACACCATATATTTT. This sequence encodes CASSVDGFSGNTIYF. Filled out from reference TRBV9 and TRBJ1-3, the complete variable domain reads DSGVTQTPKHLITATGQRVTLRCSPRSGDLSVYWYQQSLDQGLQFLIQYYNGEERAKGNILERFSAQQFPDLHSELNLSSLELGDSALYFCASSVDGFSGNTIYFGEGSWLTVV.

Here the CDR3 DNA reads TGTGCCAGCTCACCAAGGGAACTTCAAGAGACCCAGTACTTC. Translation gives CASSPRELQETQYF. V usage is TRBV18 and J usage is TRBJ2-5; the D is unclear. The CDR3 loop spans 14 amino acids. Germline V lookup: CDR1 KGHSH, CDR2 LQKENI. V was trimmed by 2 bases and J by 2 bases, leaving 9 bases between them.

The rearrangement uses TRBV18 and TRBJ1-2; possible D gene TRBD1, 6 bases. Trimming pared 3 bases from V and 6 bases from J, leaving 11 bases between. Germline lookup yields CDR1 KGHSH and CDR2 LQKENI. The CDR3 has 13 amino acids. The CDR3 loop reads CASSPSRGNGYTF. The CDR3 nucleotides read TGTGCCAGCTCACCGTCCAGGGGTAATGGCTACACCTTC.

This clone has more than one count but fewer than ten. Here the CDR3 DNA reads TGCGCCAGCAAGGCCAGGGGGTTCTCTGGGGCCAACGTCCTGACTTTC. Amino acid sequence: CASKARGFSGANVLTF. This chain connects TRBV10-1 to TRBJ2-6; TRBD1 matches 7 bases. The CDR3 is 16 amino acids. Trimming removed 7 bases from V and 0 bases from J; junction bases left unmatched: 6. Germline loops: CDR1 WNHNN, CDR2 SYGVQD (reference sequence).

The chain carries TRBV12-3 or TRBV12-4 and TRBJ1-5; a weak D match, TRBD1 (5 bases). V lost 6 bases and J 6 bases, leaving 9 bases between the germline ends. There are 12 residues in the CDR3. The CDR3 DNA is TGTGCCAGCAGACATGGGGGTCAGCCCCAGCATTTT. This sequence encodes CASRHGGQPQHF.

This chain links TRBV20-1 with TRBJ1-1; D is undetermined. This CDR3 contains 12 residues. Deletions cut 3 bases from V and 1 base from J, with 6 bases between. The V gene's germline CDR1 is DFQATT and CDR2 SNEGSKA (reference sequence). The CDR3 is CSASRANTEAFF. The DNA of the CDR3 is TGCAGTGCTAGTAGGGCGAACACTGAAGCTTTCTTT.

The chain links TRBV3-1 (or the pseudogene TRBV3-2) to TRBJ1-2; 9 bases are shared with TRBD1. This CDR3 spans 14 amino acids. CDR1 and CDR2 (germline): LGHDT, YNNKEL (reference sequence). V dropped 7 bases and J dropped 8; count of bases not matched to a gene: 11. The CDR3 reads CASTESGQGRGYTF. CDR3 bases: TGTGCCAGCACCGAATCGGGACAGGGAAGGGGCTACACCTTC.

The V call is TRBV7-2, the J call TRBJ2-3, with 7 bases matching TRBD2. The CDR3 totals 15 residues. V trimming: 5 bases; J trimming: 6 bases; junction bases outside the gene matches: 11. Germline V gene sequence: CDR1 SGHTA, CDR2 FQGNSA. CDR3 amino acids: CASSPGGPKRDTQYF. The CDR3, as DNA: TGTGCCAGCAGCCCGGGGGGTCCCAAGCGGGATACGCAGTATTTT.

The chain employs TRBV5-6 and TRBJ2-5; D gene unclear. Germline V gene sequence: CDR1 SGHDT, CDR2 YYEEEE. Trimming removed 4 bases from V and 0 bases from J, with 10 bases in between. The CDR3 runs 14 residues. DNA for the CDR3: TGTGCCAGCAGCCAGAGGTACTACCAAGAGACCCAGTACTTC. Residues: CASSQRYYQETQYF. The full variable domain, completed using reference TRBV5-6 and TRBJ2-5, is DAGVTQSPTHLIKTRGQQVTLRCSPKSGHDTVSWYQQALGQGPQFIFQYYEEEERQRGNFPDRFSGHQFPNYSSELNVNALLLGDSALYLCASSQRYYQETQYFGPGTRLLVL.

This clone was recorded a few times. The V gene is TRBV19, the J gene TRBJ1-1; the match to TRBD1 covers 11 bases. Germline CDR1 LNHDA, CDR2 SQIVND (reference sequence). V gave up 5 bases and J gave up 4 bases; unmatched junction bases: 6. CDR3 length: 15 residues. The CDR3 nucleotides read TGTGCCAGTAGTCGCGGCGGGACAGGGGGCACTGAAGCTTTCTTT. Residues: CASSRGGTGGTEAFF.

V gene TRBV12-5 combines with J gene TRBJ2-1, with 7 positions matching TRBD2. This CDR3 contains 16 residues. The V and J ends lost 2 bases and 0 bases, in that order; junction bases with no gene match: 4. Germline CDR1 reads LGHNT; CDR2 reads FRNRAP. CDR3: CASGLLRGDSYNEQFF. In DNA, the CDR3 is TGTGCTAGTGGTTTGCTTCGGGGGGACTCCTACAATGAGCAGTTCTTC.

CDR3 residues: CASHYRAYNSPLHF. DNA for the CDR3: TGTGCCAGCCACTACAGGGCCTATAATTCACCCCTCCACTTT. The chain has TRBV5-6 and TRBJ1-6, with TRBD1 as a possible D gene (6 bases). Between the trimmed V and J ends, which lost 7 bases and 2 bases, there was a span of 10 bases. Germline V lookup: CDR1 SGHDT, CDR2 YYEEEE. This CDR3 spans 14 amino acids.

This clone was counted a few times. This chain links TRBV7-2 with TRBJ2-2; possibly TRBD1 or TRBD2 for D (6 bases each). The length of the CDR3 is 16 residues. Germline lookup yields CDR1 SGHTA and CDR2 FQGNSA. V was cut by 0 bases and J by 4 bases, with 12 bases left in between. In nucleotides, the CDR3 is TGTGCCAGCAGCTTAGCGGGGGGCCCCATCACCGGGGAGCTGTTTTTT. Protein: CASSLAGGPITGELFF. The full variable domain, in which reference TRBV7-2 and TRBJ2-2 provide the parts outside the CDR3, is GAGVSQSPSNKVTEKGKDVELRCDPISGHTALYWYRQSLGQGLEFLIYFQGNSAPDKSGLPSDRFSAERTGGSVSTLTIQRTQQEDSAVYLCASSLAGGPITGELFFGEGSRLTVL.

V and J are TRBV28 and TRBJ2-2; a weak D match, TRBD2 (6 bases). The V end was cut by 4 bases, the J end by 2 bases, with 14 bases between. CDR3 length equals 16 residues. Germline V gene lookup returns CDR1 MDHEN and CDR2 SYDVKM. The CDR3 nucleotides read TGTGCCAGCAGTTCGCTCCCGACTAGTAACACCGGGGAGCTGTTTTTT. It translates to CASSSLPTSNTGELFF.

V is TRBV12-3 or TRBV12-4 and J is TRBJ2-1, with unresolved D. The CDR3 extends over 12 amino acids. Trimming removed 5 bases at V and 9 bases at J, with 11 bases between. The CDR3 sequence is CASSQSPAEQFF. The CDR3 DNA is TGTGCCAGCAGTCAATCACCCGCTGAGCAGTTCTTC.

The V and J genes are TRBV9 and TRBJ1-4; TRBD1 matches at 10 bases. With V trimmed by 4 bases and J by 7 bases, 10 bases remained unmatched. This CDR3 spans 16 amino acids. The germline V gene encodes CDR1 SGDLS and CDR2 YYNGEE. The CDR3 sequence: CASSPGGGQGREKLFF. As DNA, the CDR3 is TGTGCCAGCAGCCCCGGCGGGGGACAGGGGCGTGAAAAACTGTTTTTT. Complete variable domain (other parts from reference TRBV9 and TRBJ1-4): DSGVTQTPKHLITATGQRVTLRCSPRSGDLSVYWYQQSLDQGLQFLIQYYNGEERAKGNILERFSAQQFPDLHSELNLSSLELGDSALYFCASSPGGGQGREKLFFGSGTQLSVL.

The J gene is TRBJ1-2, the V gene TRBV14; 7 nucleotides align to TRBD1. The CDR3 covers 13 residues. Germline V gene data show CDR1 as SGHDN and CDR2 as FVKESK. J gave up 7 bases and V 5 bases, and 7 bases lay outside the gene matches. The CDR3 DNA reads TGTGCCAGCAGCTCTGGACAGGTCCCTGGCTACACCTTC. As protein: CASSSGQVPGYTF.

The V call is TRBV11-2, the J call TRBJ1-5; 7 bases agree with TRBD1. J gave up 6 bases and V 5 bases, and 7 bases lay outside the gene matches. The CDR3 has 14 residues. Looked up from germline, CDR1 is SGHAT and CDR2 is FQNNGV. CDR3 DNA: TGTGCCAGCAGCCATGACAGGGTAGGTCAGCCCCAGCATTTT. It translates to CASSHDRVGQPQHF.